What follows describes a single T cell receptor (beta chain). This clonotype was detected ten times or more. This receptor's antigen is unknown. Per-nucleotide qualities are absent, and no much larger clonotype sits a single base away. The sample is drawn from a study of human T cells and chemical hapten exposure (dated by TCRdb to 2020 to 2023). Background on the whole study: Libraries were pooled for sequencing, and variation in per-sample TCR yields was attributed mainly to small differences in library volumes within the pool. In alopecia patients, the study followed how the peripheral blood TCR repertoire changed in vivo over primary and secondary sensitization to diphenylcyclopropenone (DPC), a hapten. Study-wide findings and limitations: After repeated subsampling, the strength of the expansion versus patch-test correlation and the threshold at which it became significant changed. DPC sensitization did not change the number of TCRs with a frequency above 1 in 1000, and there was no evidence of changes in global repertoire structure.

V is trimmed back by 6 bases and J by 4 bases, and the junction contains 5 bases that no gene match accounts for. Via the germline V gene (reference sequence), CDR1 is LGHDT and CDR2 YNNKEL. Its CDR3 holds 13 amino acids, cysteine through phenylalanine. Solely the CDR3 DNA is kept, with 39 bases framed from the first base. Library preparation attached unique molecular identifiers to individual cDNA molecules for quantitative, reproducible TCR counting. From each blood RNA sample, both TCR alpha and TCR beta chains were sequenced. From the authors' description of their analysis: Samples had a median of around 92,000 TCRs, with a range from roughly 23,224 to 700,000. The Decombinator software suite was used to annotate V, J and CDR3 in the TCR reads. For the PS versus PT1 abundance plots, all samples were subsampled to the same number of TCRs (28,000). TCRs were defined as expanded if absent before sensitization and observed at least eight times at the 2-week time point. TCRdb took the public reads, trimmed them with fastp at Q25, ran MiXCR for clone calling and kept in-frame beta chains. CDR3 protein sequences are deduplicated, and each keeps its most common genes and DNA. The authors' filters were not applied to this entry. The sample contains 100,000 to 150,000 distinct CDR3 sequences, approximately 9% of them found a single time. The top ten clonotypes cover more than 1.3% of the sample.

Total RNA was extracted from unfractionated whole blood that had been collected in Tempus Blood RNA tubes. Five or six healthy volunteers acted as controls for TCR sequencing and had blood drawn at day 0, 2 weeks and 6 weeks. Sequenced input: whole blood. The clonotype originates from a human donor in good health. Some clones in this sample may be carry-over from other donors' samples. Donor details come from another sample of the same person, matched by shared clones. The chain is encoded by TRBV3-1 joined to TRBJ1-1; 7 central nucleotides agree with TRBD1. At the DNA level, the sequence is TGTGCCAGCAGGGCAGGGGGGAGCACTGAAGCTTTCTTT. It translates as CASRAGGSTEAFF.